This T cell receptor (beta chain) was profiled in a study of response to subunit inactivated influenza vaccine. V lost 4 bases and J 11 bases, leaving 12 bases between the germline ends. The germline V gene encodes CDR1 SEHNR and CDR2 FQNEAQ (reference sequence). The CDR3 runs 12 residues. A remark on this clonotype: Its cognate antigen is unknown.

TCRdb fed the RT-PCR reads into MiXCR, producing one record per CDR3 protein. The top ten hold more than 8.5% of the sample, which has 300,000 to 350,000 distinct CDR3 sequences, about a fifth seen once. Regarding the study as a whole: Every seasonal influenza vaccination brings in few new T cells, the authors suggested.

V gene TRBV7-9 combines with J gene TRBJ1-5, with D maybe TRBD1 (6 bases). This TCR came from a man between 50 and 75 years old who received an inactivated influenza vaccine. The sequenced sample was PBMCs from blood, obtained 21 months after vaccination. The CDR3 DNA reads TGTGCCAGCAGCTCCCAGACAGGCGCCCAGCATTTT. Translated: CASSSQTGAQHF. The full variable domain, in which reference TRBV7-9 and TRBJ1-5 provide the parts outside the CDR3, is DTGVSQNPRHKITKRGQNVTFRCDPISEHNRLYWYRQTLGQGPEFLTYFQNEAQLEKSRLLSDRFSAERPKGSFSTLEIQRTEQGDSAMYLCASSSQTGAQHFGDGTRLSIL.